This T cell receptor beta chain was captured by sequencing in a study of post-analysis software for immune sequencing data. Overall study results and limits: Relative to controls, patients had about 5 TRBV segments at higher frequency, with TRBV5-6, TRBV5-1 and TRBV20-1 among these.

Regarding this clonotype: Its antigen is unknown.

The CDR3 has 18 amino acids. V shed 6 bases and J shed 0 bases, with 24 bases lying between them. Germline-derived CDR1 and CDR2 are DFQATT and SNEGSKA (reference sequence). Researchers reported that TCR beta cDNA libraries carried unique molecular identifiers. Input of about 0.85 to 10 million T cells yielded some 500,000 cDNA molecules. In TCRdb, the PCR reads were re-called with MiXCR into one record per CDR3 protein. The sample has 250,000 to 300,000 distinct CDR3 sequences, roughly a third seen once. The TCR comes from a girl aged 10 to 17 with multiple sclerosis. Sequenced sample: blood. The chain joins TRBV20-1 to TRBJ2-1, with a possible D match to TRBD1 (5 bases). CDR3 sequence (DNA): TGCAGTGCCCCCAGATTCGGCCGGACACCGAGCTCCTACAATGAGCAGTTCTTC. Its protein product is CSAPRFGRTPSSYNEQFF.